The 23 T cell receptor beta chains reported below all come from one sample, sequenced in a study of blood T cell repertoires in COVID-19. Profiling relied on immunoSEQ multiplex PCR, and the TCRdb table lists in-frame clones only, not all of them. This sample has more than 400,000 clones, with 70% to 90% found just once. The sample consisted of peripheral blood. The receptors here all came from a human donor in a cohort sampled during active COVID-19.

The rearrangement joins TRBV5-1 to TRBJ2-4; TRBD2 matches 7 bases. Germline V CDR1 and CDR2: SGHRS, YFSETQ. Trimming at V came to 3 bases and at J to 8 bases, leaving 8 bases not matched to a gene. This CDR3 region has 14 residues. The chain's CDR3 is CASSSDPGGYIQYF. DNA for the CDR3: TGCGCCAGCAGCTCTGACCCGGGGGGATACATTCAGTACTTC.

This clone was seen a single time. The chain uses TRBV29-1 and TRBJ1-4; D is ambiguous. Trimming left V 6 bases short and J 8 bases short, with 16 bases between. The CDR3 is 13 residues long. The germline V gene has CDR1 SQVTM and CDR2 ANQGSEA. The CDR3 loop is CSVPDIDDEKLFF. CDR3 bases: TGCAGCGTGCCCGACATTGACGACGAAAAACTGTTTTTT.

The gene calls are TRBV7-9 and TRBJ1-2; D may be TRBD1 (5 bases). V was shortened by 7 bases and J by 10 bases, with 16 bases between the two germline ends. Germline CDR1 SEHNR, CDR2 FQNEAQ (reference sequence). The CDR3 is 12 residues long. In DNA, the CDR3 is TGTGCCAGCACCTCCGCGGAGGGGTCCTACACCTTC. The encoded protein is CASTSAEGSYTF.

This clone was seen only once. V is TRBV12-3 or TRBV12-4 and J is TRBJ1-5; D is undetermined. CDR3 length equals 13 residues. The V gene lost 3 bases and the J gene lost 5 bases, with 8 bases spanning the gap. The CDR3 protein is CASSFGSDQPQHF. The CDR3 coding sequence is TGTGCCAGCAGTTTTGGCTCAGATCAGCCCCAGCATTTT.

The chain combines TRBV19 with TRBJ1-4; D uncertain. Germline CDR1 and CDR2: LNHDA and SQIVND (reference sequence). V shed 3 bases and J shed 4 bases, with 9 bases lying between them. There are 14 residues in the CDR3. The CDR3 coding sequence is TGTGCCAGTAGTATCAGTCGGGTTAATGAAAAACTGTTTTTT. Translating it yields CASSISRVNEKLFF.

This clone was counted a few times. This chain joins TRBV10-3 and TRBJ1-2; D perhaps matches TRBD1 (5 bases). The CDR3 covers 11 residues. Trimming removed 7 bases from V and 4 bases from J, with 7 bases in between. Germline V gene lookup returns CDR1 ENHRY and CDR2 SYGVKD. CDR3 DNA: TGTGCCATCACGGGGGGCTATGGCTACACCTTC. Protein product: CAITGGYGYTF.

This clone has only one observation. This sequence joins TRBV7-3 and TRBJ2-5, with TRBD2 as a possible D gene (5 bases). The CDR3 runs to 15 residues. V was pared by 5 bases and J by 2 bases, with 15 bases between. The V gene's germline CDR1 is SGHTA and CDR2 FQGTGA. DNA of the CDR3: TGTGCCAGCAGCCACCAGCGGTGGGAACAAGAGACCCAGTACTTC. Its translation: CASSHQRWEQETQYF. Using reference TRBV7-3 and TRBJ2-5 for the parts outside the CDR3, the full variable domain is GAGVSQTPSNKVTEKGKYVELRCDPISGHTALYWYRQSLGQGPEFLIYFQGTGAADDSGLPNDRFFAVRPEGSVSTLKIQRTERGDSAVYLCASSHQRWEQETQYFGPGTRLLVL.

The gene calls are TRBV6-1 and TRBJ1-2, with TRBD1 matching 12 bases. Germline CDR1 MNHNS, CDR2 SASEGT. CDR3 length: 16 residues. V lost 0 bases to trimming and J lost 3 bases; unmatched junction nucleotides: 2. DNA of the CDR3: TGTGCCAGCAGTGAAGCAGGGACAGGGGGCGACTATGGCTACACCTTC. This encodes CASSEAGTGGDYGYTF.

This rearrangement joins TRBV5-1 to TRBJ2-7, with 9 positions matching TRBD2. Unmatched junction bases numbered 5, after V lost 5 bases and J lost 2 bases. Germline CDR1 reads SGHRS; CDR2 reads YFSETQ. CDR3 length equals 14 residues. The CDR3 region has the DNA TGCGCCAGCAGGGGGGCTAGCGGGGCCTACGAGCAGTACTTC. Translated: CASRGASGAYEQYF.

The V and J genes are TRBV14 and TRBJ2-1, with TRBD1 matching over 7 bases. V shed 3 bases, J shed 2 bases, and the junction held 7 bases outside the gene matches. This CDR3 is built from 16 residues. Germline lookup yields CDR1 SGHDN and CDR2 FVKESK. Here the CDR3 DNA reads TGTGCCAGCAGCCACACTAGGGGGCTGACCTACAATGAGCAGTTCTTC. Residues: CASSHTRGLTYNEQFF.

This sequence joins TRBV6-6 and TRBJ1-1; 8 bases line up with TRBD1. The CDR3 extends over 14 amino acids. The junction had 5 bases not matched to a gene; V was cut back by 7 bases and J by 1 base. CDR1 is MNHNY, CDR2 SVGAGI, per germline (reference sequence). CDR3 sequence: CASTLTGGNTEAFF. CDR3 nucleotides: TGTGCCAGCACCCTTACAGGGGGGAACACTGAAGCTTTCTTT.

The CDR3 here is CASSYELLNTGELFF. CDR3 nucleotide sequence: TGTGCCAGCAGTTACGAACTATTGAACACCGGGGAGCTGTTTTTT. The rearrangement joins TRBV6-2 or TRBV6-3 to TRBJ2-2; D is undetermined. The CDR3 consists of 15 residues. CDR1 and CDR2 (germline): MNHEY, SVGEGT. Trimming took 2 bases from V and 1 from J, leaving 8 bases between them.

This chain joins TRBV7-2 and TRBJ2-7; D may be TRBD2 (6 bases). V was cut by 2 bases and J by 3 bases, with 11 bases left in between. The CDR3 has 14 amino acids. Per germline, CDR1 SGHTA and CDR2 FQGNSA. CDR3 coding DNA: TGTGCCAGCAGCTTATCGGGCGGGGTCTACGAGCAGTACTTC. Residues: CASSLSGGVYEQYF.

The rearrangement links TRBV21-1 to TRBJ2-2; the table's D call, TRBD1, was not checked against the DNA. TRBV21-1 is an annotated pseudogene. The CDR3 spans 19 residues. The CDR3 loop reads CASPSLGPGRAPNTGELFF. The DNA for the CDR3 is TGTGCCAGCCCCTCATTGGGCCCAGGCCGAGCCCCGAACACCGGGGAGCTGTTTTTT.

This rearrangement joins TRBV14 to TRBJ2-7; tentative D call: TRBD1 (5 bases). Germline V CDR1 and CDR2: SGHDN, FVKESK. CDR3 length: 11 residues. The V and J ends lost 4 bases and 4 bases respectively, with 5 bases between them. This CDR3 reads CASSPGYEQYF. The CDR3 DNA is TGTGCCAGCAGCCCAGGGTACGAGCAGTACTTC.

The genes are TRBV3-1 (or the pseudogene TRBV3-2) and TRBJ2-7; D may be TRBD2 (5 bases). Germline V gene data show CDR1 as LGHDT and CDR2 as YNNKEL (reference sequence). The CDR3 is made up of 14 amino acids. V was pared by 0 bases and J by 6 bases, with 12 bases between. The chain's CDR3 is CASSQESRGREQYF. CDR3 DNA: TGTGCCAGCAGCCAAGAGTCTAGAGGGCGCGAGCAGTACTTC.

This chain joins TRBV6-2 or TRBV6-3 and TRBJ1-2; D uncertain. CDR3 length: 12 residues. The germline gives CDR1 MNHEY, CDR2 SVGEGT. Deletions cut 0 bases from V and 8 bases from J, with 7 bases between. CDR3 protein: CASSYSSVGYTF. CDR3 sequence (DNA): TGTGCCAGCAGTTACTCGAGTGTGGGCTACACCTTC.

The chain is built from TRBV28 and TRBJ2-7; 7 bases are shared with TRBD1. Per germline, CDR1 MDHEN and CDR2 SYDVKM. The trim removed 11 bases at V and 2 bases at J, leaving 12 bases unmatched. The CDR3 has 14 amino acids. The CDR3 sequence: CAGGTGEGPYEQYF. Here the CDR3 DNA reads TGTGCCGGGGGAACAGGGGAAGGTCCCTACGAGCAGTACTTC. Filled out from reference TRBV28 and TRBJ2-7, the complete variable domain reads DVKVTQSSRYLVKRTGEKVFLECVQDMDHENMFWYRQDPGLGLRLIYFSYDVKMKEKGDIPEGYSVSREKKERFSLILESASTNQTSMYLCAGGTGEGPYEQYFGPGTRLTVT.

This chain links TRBV10-3 with TRBJ2-7; tentatively, D is TRBD1 (6 bases). The length of the CDR3 is 14 residues. CDR1 and CDR2 from the germline V gene are ENHRY and SYGVKD. The V end was cut by 7 bases, the J end by 2 bases, with 15 bases between. CDR3 protein: CAINTGPIAYEQYF. The CDR3 DNA follows: TGTGCCATCAATACAGGGCCCATAGCCTACGAGCAGTACTTC.

The V call is TRBV6-5, the J call TRBJ2-1; 9 bases map to TRBD1. This CDR3 region has 15 residues. CDR1 is MNHEY, CDR2 SVGAGI, per germline. The J segment lost 5 bases and the V segment lost 6 bases, leaving 8 bases of the junction unmatched. CDR3 region: CASSPGDRDDNEQFF. The DNA for the CDR3 is TGTGCCAGCAGCCCGGGGGACAGGGACGACAATGAGCAGTTCTTC.

The rearrangement uses TRBV7-9 and TRBJ2-7; 11 bases fit TRBD1. The CDR3 is 14 residues long. V lost 5 bases, J lost 6 bases, and 6 bases stayed unmatched. The germline CDR1 and CDR2 sequences are SEHNR and FQNEAQ (reference sequence). The CDR3 reads CASSIRDRGTEQYF. Written as DNA, the CDR3 is TGTGCCAGCAGCATCCGGGACAGGGGGACCGAGCAGTACTTC.

This clone was recorded only once. The V call is TRBV3-1 (or the pseudogene TRBV3-2), the J call TRBJ2-1, with 9 bases matching TRBD2. From germline, CDR1 is LGHDT and CDR2 YNNKEL (reference sequence). The V segment lost 2 bases and the J segment 6 bases; nucleotides outside the gene matches: 5. This CDR3 has 15 residues. Here the CDR3 DNA reads TGTGCCAGCAGCCAAAGGCTAGCGGGAACCAATGAGCAGTTCTTC. Translation gives CASSQRLAGTNEQFF.

V is TRBV18 and J is TRBJ2-7; 7 bases map to TRBD2. With V trimmed by 1 base and J by 3 bases, 6 bases remained unmatched. From germline, CDR1 is KGHSH and CDR2 LQKENI. The CDR3 extends over 15 amino acids. The CDR3 sequence: CASSPLKGRGYEQYF. CDR3 DNA sequence: TGTGCCAGCTCACCACTGAAGGGGAGGGGCTACGAGCAGTACTTC. Looking up the rest from reference TRBV18 and TRBJ2-7 gives the full variable domain: NAGVMQNPRHLVRRRGQEARLRCSPMKGHSHVYWYRQLPEEGLKFMVYLQKENIIDESGMPKERFSAEFPKEGPSILRIQQVVRGDSAAYFCASSPLKGRGYEQYFGPGTRLTVT.